Below are 23 T cell receptor beta chains sequenced from a single sample in a study of blood T cell repertoires in COVID-19. Method: immunoSEQ multiplex PCR; TCRdb's copy keeps in-frame clones and lacks some. The table includes under 200,000 clones, under 90% detected once. The sequenced sample was peripheral blood. These receptors came from a woman in her seventies with COVID-19, enrolled during active disease.

This clone was detected only once. The V gene is TRBV28, the J gene TRBJ2-5, with D possibly TRBD1 on 6 matching bases. This CDR3 is 14 amino acids long. Trimming took off 3 bases at V and 5 bases at J, with 13 bases between the two ends. The V gene's germline CDR1 is MDHEN and CDR2 SYDVKM. In DNA, the CDR3 is TGTGCCAGCAGTTTTTTAACAGGGCTCGAGACCCAGTACTTC. Translation gives CASSFLTGLETQYF.

The rearrangement links TRBV6-5 to TRBJ1-2, with D possibly being TRBD1 (5 bases). V lost 2 bases and J 1 base, leaving 11 bases between the germline ends. The CDR3 extends over 15 amino acids. The V gene's germline CDR1 is MNHEY and CDR2 SVGAGI. As DNA, the CDR3 is TGTGCCAGCAGTTACGGCAGGGCCCTTAACTATGGCTACACCTTC. It is translated as CASSYGRALNYGYTF.

The gene calls are TRBV30 and TRBJ1-5; D remains ambiguous. Germline CDR1 is GTSNPN and CDR2 is SVGIG (reference sequence). Trimming took off 4 bases at V and 7 bases at J, with 14 bases between the two ends. The CDR3 contains 13 residues. The chain's CDR3 is CAWTPGDGQPQHF. The CDR3 DNA is TGTGCCTGGACCCCCGGGGATGGACAGCCCCAGCATTTT.

A remark on this clone: Different DNA sequences within this sample yield the same CDR3. The chain has TRBV7-9 and TRBJ2-1, with 7 bases aligning to TRBD2. There are 14 residues in the CDR3. V dropped 0 bases and J dropped 7; count of bases not matched to a gene: 3. The germline V gene has CDR1 SEHNR and CDR2 FQNEAQ (reference sequence). The CDR3 region has the DNA TGTGCCAGCAGCTTAGCGGGAGGGCGGAATGAGCAGTTCTTC. Its translation is CASSLAGGRNEQFF.

The chain has TRBV5-1 and TRBJ2-5, with TRBD2 as a possible D gene (6 bases). The V gene lost 4 bases and the J gene lost 2 bases, with 12 bases spanning the gap. The CDR3 spans 14 residues. Germline CDR1 SGHRS, CDR2 YFSETQ. CDR3 in DNA: TGCGCCAGCAGCGGAGGGGACCGACAAGAGACCCAGTACTTC. Protein product: CASSGGDRQETQYF.

This clone has a single count. The rearrangement uses TRBV19 and TRBJ2-1; maybe TRBD1 (5 bases). CDR3 size: 15 residues. Between the trimmed V and J ends, which lost 1 base and 10 bases, there was a span of 17 bases. Germline CDR1 reads LNHDA; CDR2 reads SQIVND (reference sequence). The CDR3 spells CASSIVGDPRREQFF. DNA of the CDR3: TGTGCCAGTAGTATAGTAGGGGATCCCCGTAGAGAGCAGTTCTTC.

This clone was counted between two and nine times. This chain joins TRBV20-1 and TRBJ1-2; unclear D gene. CDR3 length: 12 residues. V was trimmed by 3 bases and J by 3 bases, leaving 8 bases between them. Germline-derived CDR1 and CDR2 are DFQATT and SNEGSKA (reference sequence). The CDR3 reads CSASERDYGYTF. The CDR3 coding sequence is TGCAGTGCTAGTGAACGGGACTATGGCTACACCTTC.

This chain connects TRBV7-2 to TRBJ2-7; 9 bases fit TRBD2. In germline, CDR1 is SGHTA, CDR2 FQGNSA. There are 15 residues in the CDR3. Trimming at V came to 3 bases and at J to 6 bases, leaving 9 bases not matched to a gene. In nucleotides, the CDR3 is TGTGCCAGCAGCTTCCTAGCGGGAAAGGCCCTCGAGCAGTACTTC. Translated, it gives CASSFLAGKALEQYF.

The V call is TRBV5-8, the J call TRBJ1-6, with D unclear. V lost 4 bases to trimming and J lost 4 bases, with 15 bases between them. The CDR3 has 16 residues. Germline CDR1 SGHTS, CDR2 YDEGEE. CDR3 sequence: CASSSPGNPYNSPLHF. The CDR3 nucleotides are TGTGCCAGCAGCAGTCCGGGGAATCCATATAATTCACCCCTCCACTTT.

The chain uses TRBV2 and TRBJ1-5, with a tentative D call TRBD1 (5 bases). This CDR3 contains 13 residues. Deletions cut 7 bases from V and 5 bases from J, with 12 bases between. CDR1 is SNHLY, CDR2 FYNNEI, per germline. The chain's CDR3 is CASNGRADQPQHF. The CDR3 bases are TGTGCCAGCAATGGCAGGGCCGATCAGCCCCAGCATTTT.

V gene TRBV7-2 combines with J gene TRBJ1-6; D ambiguous. This CDR3 has 15 residues. V was shortened by 5 bases and J by 6 bases, with 14 bases between the two germline ends. CDR1 SGHTA and CDR2 FQGNSA come from the germline V gene. Written as DNA, the CDR3 is TGTGCCAGCAGCCCCTCAACTAACTTTAATTCACCCCTCCACTTT. Residues: CASSPSTNFNSPLHF.

The chain recombines TRBV28 with TRBJ1-2; D gene ambiguous. Germline lookup yields CDR1 MDHEN and CDR2 SYDVKM. CDR3 length equals 12 residues. The V gene lost 3 bases and the J gene lost 4 bases, with 6 bases spanning the gap. DNA for the CDR3: TGTGCCAGCAGTTTCCAGTCCTATGGCTACACCTTC. It yields the protein CASSFQSYGYTF.

The chain carries TRBV7-9 and TRBJ1-5; D uncertain. Trimming took 5 bases from V and 5 from J, leaving 7 bases between them. This CDR3 is 12 amino acids long. Germline V lookup: CDR1 SEHNR, CDR2 FQNEAQ (reference sequence). The CDR3 region is CASSEEDQPQHF. In DNA, the CDR3 is TGTGCCAGCAGCGAAGAGGATCAGCCCCAGCATTTT.

The rearrangement joins TRBV19 to TRBJ2-7; TRBD1 is a possible D gene (6 bases). The CDR3 loop spans 14 amino acids. V was shortened by 1 base and J by 0 bases, with 7 bases between the two germline ends. The germline V gene encodes CDR1 LNHDA and CDR2 SQIVND (reference sequence). CDR3 in amino acids: CASSIADSSYEQYF. CDR3 nucleotide sequence: TGTGCCAGTAGTATAGCGGACAGCTCCTACGAGCAGTACTTC. Full variable domain (missing parts from reference TRBV19 and TRBJ2-7): DGGITQSPKYLFRKEGQNVTLSCEQNLNHDAMYWYRQDPGQGLRLIYYSQIVNDFQKGDIAEGYSVSREKKESFPLTVTSAQKNPTAFYLCASSIADSSYEQYFGPGTRLTVT.

The chain uses TRBV30 and TRBJ1-6; 7 bases align to TRBD1. J was trimmed by 9 bases and V by 2 bases; bases with no gene match: 16. The CDR3 consists of 17 residues. Germline V CDR1 and CDR2: GTSNPN, SVGIG (reference sequence). The CDR3 sequence is CAWSIVRMTGNSSPLHF. As DNA, the CDR3 is TGTGCCTGGAGTATTGTACGGATGACAGGGAATAGTTCACCCCTCCACTTT.

This clone was detected only once. The chain joins TRBV27 to TRBJ2-7; no definite D call. Germline values: CDR1 MNHEY, CDR2 SMNVEV (reference sequence). CDR3 length: 13 amino acids. Trimming shortened V by 3 bases and J by 1 base, and 7 bases separated the two germline ends. The CDR3 is CASSFSQSYEQYF. CDR3 nucleotide sequence: TGTGCCAGCAGTTTCTCGCAGTCCTACGAGCAGTACTTC.

The V and J genes are TRBV6-1 and TRBJ1-5; D gene ambiguous. Germline V CDR1 and CDR2: MNHNS, SASEGT. The V gene lost 1 base and the J gene lost 7 bases, with 14 bases spanning the gap. This CDR3 has 15 amino acids. The CDR3 reads CASSEVGNRVQPQHF. CDR3 bases: TGTGCCAGCAGTGAAGTCGGGAATCGGGTACAGCCCCAGCATTTT.

The CDR3: CSVEIRFGTEAFF. Written as DNA, the CDR3 is TGCAGCGTTGAAATAAGGTTCGGGACTGAAGCTTTCTTT. The chain links TRBV29-1 to TRBJ1-1; D uncertain. V was cut by 2 bases and J by 5 bases, with 12 bases left in between. There are 13 residues in the CDR3. The V gene's germline CDR1 is SQVTM and CDR2 ANQGSEA. Variable domain in full (rest from reference TRBV29-1 and TRBJ1-1): SAVISQKPSRDICQRGTSLTIQCQVDSQVTMMFWYRQQPGQSLTLIATANQGSEATYESGFVIDKFPISRPNLTFSTLTVSNMSPEDSSIYLCSVEIRFGTEAFFGQGTRLTVV.

This clone has more than one count but fewer than ten. The chain couples TRBV10-1 to TRBJ2-2; D unresolved. V lost 5 bases, J lost 2 bases, and 3 bases lay in between. Germline lookup yields CDR1 WNHNN and CDR2 SYGVQD (reference sequence). CDR3 length: 12 amino acids. In nucleotides, the CDR3 is TGCGCCAGCAGTTCAAACACCGGGGAGCTGTTTTTT. This gives the protein CASSSNTGELFF.

This clone was seen a handful of times. This sequence joins TRBV23-1 and TRBJ1-4; D is ambiguous. TRBV23-1 qualifies as an ORF whose function is uncertain. The V end was cut by 2 bases, the J end by 7 bases, with 8 bases between. This CDR3 region has 13 residues. The CDR3 spells CASSQEDGEKLFF. CDR3 in DNA: TGCGCCAGCAGTCAAGAGGATGGTGAAAAACTGTTTTTT.

This rearrangement joins TRBV28 to TRBJ1-1, with D perhaps TRBD1 (5 bases). V lost 8 bases and J lost 3, with 19 bases in between. The CDR3 length is 15 residues. Germline CDR1 reads MDHEN; CDR2 reads SYDVKM. CDR3 sequence reads: CASRPGGVLYTEAFF. The CDR3, as DNA: TGTGCCAGCCGGCCGGGGGGGGTTTTGTACACTGAAGCTTTCTTT.

This chain connects TRBV9 to TRBJ2-1, with D perhaps matching TRBD2 (7 bases). Looked up from germline, CDR1 is SGDLS and CDR2 is YYNGEE. V shed 0 bases and J shed 7 bases, with 20 bases lying between them. CDR3 length: 17 amino acids. The DNA for the CDR3 is TGTGCCAGCAGCGTAGACCCAGGGGCGGGAGTTAAGAATGAGCAGTTCTTC. This translates into CASSVDPGAGVKNEQFF.

This sequence joins TRBV5-5 and TRBJ2-2; D is undetermined. V shed 0 bases and J shed 1 base, with 10 bases lying between them. This CDR3 region has 16 residues. The V gene's germline CDR1 is SGHKS and CDR2 YYEKEE (reference sequence). The CDR3 nucleotides read TGTGCCAGCAGCTTGGGTGGTTCGGTGAACACCGGGGAGCTGTTTTTT. Its translation: CASSLGGSVNTGELFF.